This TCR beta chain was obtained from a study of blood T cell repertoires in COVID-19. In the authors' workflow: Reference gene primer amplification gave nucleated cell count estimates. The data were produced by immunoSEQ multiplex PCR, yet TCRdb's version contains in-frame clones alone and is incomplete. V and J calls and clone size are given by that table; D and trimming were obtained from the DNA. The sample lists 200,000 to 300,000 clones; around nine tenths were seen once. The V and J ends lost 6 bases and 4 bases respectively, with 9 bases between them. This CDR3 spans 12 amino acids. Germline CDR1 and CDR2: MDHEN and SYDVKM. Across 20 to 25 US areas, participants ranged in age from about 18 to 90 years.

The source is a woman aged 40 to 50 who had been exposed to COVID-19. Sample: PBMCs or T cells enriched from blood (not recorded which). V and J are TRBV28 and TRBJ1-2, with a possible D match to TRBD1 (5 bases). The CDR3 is CASRIGAYGYTF. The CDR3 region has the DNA TGTGCCAGCAGAATAGGGGCCTATGGCTACACCTTC.